The T cell receptor (beta chain) under discussion was sequenced for a study of cytomegalovirus exposure and HLA in healthy donors. Findings of the study overall: In a later analysis, an Asian-associated ancestry cluster reportedly showed fewer N-insertions than the roughly 730-donor mean. About 87% or about 30% of the time was how often most TCR beta V segments were productive, according to an earlier analysis.

Researchers ran the PCR with 60 Vbeta and 13 Jbeta primers. Profiling relied on immunoSEQ multiplex PCR, and the TCRdb table lists in-frame clones only, not all of them. This table holds some 210,000 clones, around 73% found once. On this clone: What it binds is unknown. The junction does not match germline at one end; this may be a read error.

Per germline, CDR1 SEHNR and CDR2 FQNEAQ (reference sequence). CDR3 length: 15 residues. Sample: PBMCs. The rearrangement joins TRBV7-9 to TRBJ2-3; 10 bases agree with TRBD2. The receptor was derived from a male donor in good health and CMV-seronegative. CDR3 loop: CSSSKGLAPTDTQYF. The CDR3 DNA is TGTTCCAGCAGCAAGGGACTAGCGCCCACAGATACGCAGTATTTT.